The TCR beta chain described here comes from a study of technical replicates of blood from a handful of donors. Measured with immunoSEQ multiplex PCR; TCRdb has only the in-frame clones, and not every one. Of approximately 70,000 clones in the sample, 92% were seen once. Germline-derived CDR1 and CDR2 are SGDLS and YYNGEE. Trimming removed 0 bases at V and 4 bases at J, with 19 bases between. This CDR3 comprises 17 residues. The receptor was derived from a human donor in good health. The chain uses TRBV9 and TRBJ1-2; D uncertain. The sample comprised T cells isolated from PBMCs. CDR3 sequence reads: CASSVAQAVAGTYGYTF. Written as DNA, the CDR3 is TGTGCCAGCAGCGTAGCTCAAGCGGTGGCTGGAACCTATGGCTACACCTTC.